Below are 17 T cell receptor beta chains sequenced from a single sample in a study of T cells in Graves' hyperthyroidism and ophthalmopathy. There were TCR beta CDR3 regions amplified from RNA transcripts. Carried out on the TCR CDR3, a first-round RT-PCR used the HTBI primer set. TCRdb analysed the multiplex PCR reads with MiXCR anew, one entry per CDR3 protein. Here the sample spans under 400,000 distinct CDR3 sequences, approximately 15% being singletons. The specimen was blood. All receptors derive from a woman aged 60-70 years with Graves' hyperthyroidism.

This clonotype turned up a few times. The chain joins TRBV5-1 to TRBJ2-1; 8 nucleotides match TRBD1. Trimming removed 3 bases from V and 12 bases from J; junction bases left unmatched: 35. The CDR3 is 22 amino acids. Germline-derived CDR1 and CDR2 are SGHRS and YFSETQ. CDR3 DNA sequence: TGCGCCAGCAGCTCCCAGGACAGGGTTCGTTTTGGTGGACGGGAGAGGTTAAGAGCGCAGTTCTTC. This sequence encodes CASSSQDRVRFGGRERLRAQFF.

This clonotype has at least ten counts. The chain links TRBV3-1 to TRBJ1-2; D is unresolved. Trimming shortened V by 0 bases and J by 7 bases, and 15 bases separated the two germline ends. CDR3 length: 15 residues. In germline, CDR1 is LGHDT, CDR2 YNNKEL (reference sequence). Written as DNA, the CDR3 is TGTGCCAGCAGCCAAGATGCGGGGTACAGCGCTGGCTACACCTTC. As protein: CASSQDAGYSAGYTF. The full variable domain, with the rest looked up from reference TRBV3-1 and TRBJ1-2, is DTAVSQTPKYLVTQMGNDKSIKCEQNLGHDTMYWYKQDSKKFLKIMFSYNNKELIINETVPNRFSPKSPDKAHLNLHINSLELGDSAVYFCASSQDAGYSAGYTFGSGTRLTVV.

This clonotype was seen only a few times. V usage is TRBV6-2 or TRBV6-3 and J usage is TRBJ1-6; D is unclear. V lost 1 base and J lost 11, with 9 bases in between. CDR1 and CDR2 (germline): MNHEY, SVGEGT. The CDR3 runs 13 residues. The DNA of the CDR3 is TGTGCCAGCAGTTACTTTGGGGATCCACCCCTCCACTTT. Residues: CASSYFGDPPLHF.

This chain uses TRBV20-1 with TRBJ2-1; D remains ambiguous. Trimming took off 3 bases at V and 6 bases at J, with 6 bases between the two ends. Germline values: CDR1 DFQATT, CDR2 SNEGSKA (reference sequence). The CDR3 sequence is 11 residues long. The CDR3: CSASIGNEQFF. CDR3 coding DNA: TGCAGTGCTAGTATCGGCAATGAGCAGTTCTTC.

The sample holds many counts of this clonotype. The chain links TRBV19 to TRBJ2-1, with D possibly matching TRBD2 (5 bases). Germline CDR1 LNHDA, CDR2 SQIVND (reference sequence). Trimming stripped 7 bases from V and 8 bases from J, with 18 bases between. CDR3 size: 14 residues. Here the CDR3 DNA reads TGTGCCAGTACCCCACTACTAGACCACCATGAGCAGTTCTTC. Amino acids: CASTPLLDHHEQFF.

This clonotype was seen ten or more times. A junction end diverges from the germline sequence, so it may reflect a read error. This sequence joins TRBV11-2 and TRBJ2-1, with D perhaps matching TRBD1 (5 bases). The germline V gene encodes CDR1 SGHAT and CDR2 FQNNGV. This CDR3 is 10 amino acids long. This CDR3 reads CASSKTVPIF. In DNA, the CDR3 is TGTGCCAGCAGCAAGACAGTACCAATCTTC.

The rearrangement uses TRBV5-1 and TRBJ2-2; D gene uncertain. Germline lookup yields CDR1 SGHRS and CDR2 YFSETQ. The CDR3 consists of 16 residues. Trimming shortened V by 7 bases and J by 3 bases, and 19 bases separated the two germline ends. CDR3 nucleotide sequence: TGCGCCAGCGGCCCCGATAAGGTCGAAGACACCGGGGAGCTGTTTTTT. Protein product: CASGPDKVEDTGELFF.

Only a few counts were recorded for this clonotype. V gene TRBV9 combines with J gene TRBJ2-7; the D call may be TRBD1 or TRBD2 (5 bases each). The ends were cut back, 3 bases at V and 2 bases at J, with 12 bases in the middle. Germline values: CDR1 SGDLS, CDR2 YYNGEE. This CDR3 is 14 amino acids long. CDR3 in DNA: TGTGCCAGCAGCGCCACGGGGCTCGCCTACGAGCAGTACTTC. This encodes CASSATGLAYEQYF.

Ten or more counts support this clonotype. The V and J genes are TRBV28 and TRBJ1-2, with unresolved D. The CDR3 contains 14 residues. V lost 5 bases, J lost 1 base, and 11 bases lay in between. Looked up from germline, CDR1 is MDHEN and CDR2 is SYDVKM. CDR3 sequence: CASSVSVNNYGYTF. The CDR3 DNA follows: TGTGCCAGCAGTGTTTCCGTGAATAACTATGGCTACACCTTC.

This chain links TRBV11-3 with TRBJ1-1; possibly TRBD1 for D (6 bases). CDR1 and CDR2 (germline): SGHNT, YENEEA. The CDR3 totals 14 residues. Trimming took off 4 bases at V and 6 bases at J, with 15 bases between the two ends. The CDR3 DNA is TGTGCCAGCAGCTCGTATGGGGGGGCCGCTGAAGCTTTCTTT. This sequence encodes CASSSYGGAAEAFF.

This clonotype was seen only a few times. A much larger clone lies a single base off, so this may be a read error. The rearrangement uses TRBV10-2 and TRBJ1-1; D is unclear. V lost 2 bases and J 0 bases, leaving 10 bases between the germline ends. The CDR3 has 15 residues. CDR1 is WSHSY, CDR2 SAAADI, per germline. Written as DNA, the CDR3 is TGCGCCAGCAGTGAGCGGGCAGACATGAACACTGAAGCTTTCTTT. Translated: CASSERADMNTEAFF.

This clonotype appeared many times. The CDR3 is CASNLGVGYGYTF. As DNA, the CDR3 is TGTGCCAGCAACCTGGGAGTTGGCTATGGCTACACCTTC. The rearrangement uses TRBV6-1 and TRBJ1-2; unclear D gene. Germline V CDR1 and CDR2: MNHNS, SASEGT. V was shortened by 7 bases and J by 4 bases, with 13 bases between the two germline ends. CDR3 length: 13 amino acids.

J is TRBJ2-5 and V is TRBV5-1; no definite D call. Germline loops: CDR1 SGHRS, CDR2 YFSETQ. The CDR3 has 16 amino acids. Deletions cut 0 bases from V and 0 bases from J, with 12 bases between. As DNA, the CDR3 is TGCGCCAGCAGCTTGGGTCAGATTCGGTACCAAGAGACCCAGTACTTC. Protein: CASSLGQIRYQETQYF.

This clonotype was counted ten times or more. The chain carries TRBV5-1 and TRBJ2-1; D ambiguous. The V end lost 3 bases, the J end lost 8 bases, and 12 bases lay between the germline ends. Germline V lookup: CDR1 SGHRS, CDR2 YFSETQ. This CDR3 spans 13 amino acids. CDR3 in amino acids: CASSSYPDDEQFF. The CDR3 DNA reads as TGCGCCAGCAGCTCATATCCCGACGATGAGCAGTTCTTC.

Many counts were recorded for this clonotype. The chain is built from TRBV30 and TRBJ2-1, with TRBD2 identical over 9 bases. The V segment lost 1 base and the J segment 7 bases; nucleotides outside the gene matches: 5. This CDR3 spans 14 amino acids. Germline V gives CDR1 GTSNPN, CDR2 SVGIG (reference sequence). The CDR3 bases are TGTGCCTGGAGTGGAGCGGGAGGAATTAATGAGCAGTTCTTC. Amino acid sequence: CAWSGAGGINEQFF.

The table lists this clonotype with a few counts. The chain links TRBV7-9 to TRBJ2-3; 7 bases line up with TRBD1. This CDR3 contains 16 residues. Germline V gives CDR1 SEHNR, CDR2 FQNEAQ (reference sequence). V lost 5 bases to trimming and J lost 0 bases; unmatched junction nucleotides: 8. In DNA form, the CDR3 reads TGTGCCAGCAGCCCCGGGACAGCCTGGAGCACAGATACGCAGTATTTT. Protein sequence: CASSPGTAWSTDTQYF.

Many counts were recorded for this clonotype. The J gene is TRBJ2-7, the V gene TRBV3-1; D possibly corresponds to TRBD2 (6 bases). CDR3 length equals 14 residues. Germline loops: CDR1 LGHDT, CDR2 YNNKEL (reference sequence). The ends were cut back, 5 bases at V and 7 bases at J, with 18 bases in the middle. The CDR3 is CASSYGTPEREQYF. As DNA, the CDR3 is TGTGCCAGCAGCTACGGGACTCCCGAGAGGGAGCAGTACTTC.